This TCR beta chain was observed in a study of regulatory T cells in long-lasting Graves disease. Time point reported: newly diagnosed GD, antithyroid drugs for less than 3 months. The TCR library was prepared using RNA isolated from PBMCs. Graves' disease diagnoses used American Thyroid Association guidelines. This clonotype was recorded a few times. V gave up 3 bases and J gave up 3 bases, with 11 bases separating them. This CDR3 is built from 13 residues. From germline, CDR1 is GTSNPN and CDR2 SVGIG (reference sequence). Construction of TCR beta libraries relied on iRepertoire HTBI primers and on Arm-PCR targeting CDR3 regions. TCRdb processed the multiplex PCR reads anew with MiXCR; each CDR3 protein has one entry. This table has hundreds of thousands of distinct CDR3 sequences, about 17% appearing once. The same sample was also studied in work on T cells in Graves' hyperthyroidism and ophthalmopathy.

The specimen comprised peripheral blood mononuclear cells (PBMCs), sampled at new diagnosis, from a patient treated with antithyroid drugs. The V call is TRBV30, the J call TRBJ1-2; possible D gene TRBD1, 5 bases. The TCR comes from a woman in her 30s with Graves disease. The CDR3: CAWRGEGYYGYTF. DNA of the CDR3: TGTGCCTGGAGAGGGGAGGGATACTATGGCTACACCTTC.